This entry describes one T cell receptor (beta chain). This specimen belongs to a study of cytomegalovirus exposure and HLA in healthy donors. The CDR3 loop spans 13 amino acids. V was clipped by 2 bases and J by 6 bases; unmatched bases: 4. Per the germline V gene, CDR1 is SGHNT and CDR2 is YYREEE (reference sequence). The PCR had 60 Vbeta and 13 Jbeta primers. The data were produced by immunoSEQ multiplex PCR, yet TCRdb's version contains in-frame clones alone and is incomplete. The repertoire holds more than 140,000 clones, around 79% seen once, with around 6.1% in the top ten. The receptor was isolated from a man aged 30 to 45 in good health and CMV-seropositive. The sequenced material came from PBMCs. V gene TRBV5-4 combines with J gene TRBJ2-5; 7 nucleotides agree with TRBD1. For the CDR3, the DNA is TGTGCCAGCAGCTTTACAGGGGAAAAGACCCAGTACTTC. This gives the protein CASSFTGEKTQYF.